This T cell receptor beta chain was identified during a study of siplizumab effects on memory and regulatory T cells. In regard to this clone: Its antigen is not identified.

The CDR3 length is 20 residues. Method: immunoSEQ multiplex PCR; TCRdb's copy keeps in-frame clones and lacks some. The data show 65,000 to 85,000 clones, 90% to 95% seen once. Points from the study as a whole: Reactions containing siplizumab showed mappable alloreactive CD4+ clones averaging approximately 73% Treg-derived, versus approximately 26% in controls. Unstimulated subsets accounted for the mapping of only a minor share of the clones that were alloreactive. Apparently more diverse than memory cells, naive T cells also seemed major alloresponse contributors.

The material sequenced was CD8+ T cells sorted from blood. The sequence came from a human donor in good health. The rearrangement joins TRBV21-1 to TRBJ1-5. TRBV21-1 is classified as a pseudogene. This CDR3 is CASSTLGTEDNPPSNQPQHF. Written as DNA, the CDR3 is TGTGCCAGCAGCACCTTAGGGACTGAGGATAACCCCCCTAGCAATCAGCCCCAGCATTTT.